The present entry profiles one T cell receptor beta chain with its context. Antigen unknown. This entry comes from a study of shared clonotypes between healthy human individuals. Study overall: Two female and a few male donors aged 18 to 49 were enrolled. CD4 naive and memory got three plates each, CD8 naive two, CD8 memory one. Broader study findings: Clonotypes which were not shared had lower generation probabilities than clonotypes that all four donors shared.

Splitting of CD4+ cells produced CD45RA+ naive and CD45RA-negative memory subsets. The CDR3 is 15 residues long. CDR1 is SGHNT, CDR2 YYREEE, per germline (reference sequence). V lost 1 base and J lost 6, with 13 bases in between. This table comes from immunoSEQ multiplex PCR, and its TCRdb copy is limited to in-frame clones, with some not included. In the table there are more than 1.2 million clones, less than 99% of which are singletons. The receptor comes from a man younger than 40 in good health. The V gene is TRBV5-4, the J gene TRBJ2-2; possibly TRBD2 for D (5 bases). The sample comprised naive CD4+ T cells sorted from blood. The subset: CD45RA+ positively selected. Here the CDR3 reads CASSLRLAGAGELFF. In nucleotides, the CDR3 is TGTGCCAGCAGCTTGCGTCTAGCTGGCGCCGGGGAGCTGTTTTTT.